The subject of this entry is one T cell receptor (beta chain). Other nucleotide sequences from this sample produce the same CDR3. Trimming took 0 bases from V and 3 from J; bases not matched to a gene: 4. The germline V gene has CDR1 SGHRS and CDR2 YFSETQ. The CDR3 spans 16 residues. Using immunoSEQ multiplex PCR, the repertoire was profiled, and TCRdb retains in-frame clones only, with some absent. The table includes 1,500,000 or so clones, approximately 98.5% detected once. These data belong to a study of shared clonotypes between healthy human individuals. Across the whole study: The plates for each donor numbered three CD4 naive, three CD4 memory, two CD8 naive and one CD8 memory.

The clonotype originates from a man aged 25 to 45 in good health. The chain carries TRBV5-1 and TRBJ2-3, with 10 bases matching TRBD2. The sample consisted of naive CD4+ T cells sorted from blood. Subset of the sample: CD45RA+ positively selected. The CDR3 loop is CASSLGPGLATDTQYF. The CDR3 DNA follows: TGCGCCAGCAGCTTGGGACCGGGACTAGCGACAGATACGCAGTATTTT.